This entry features one TCR beta chain sequence. The CDR3 is 15 residues long. J gave up 5 bases and V 5 bases, and 12 bases lay outside the gene matches. CDR1 and CDR2 (germline): SGDLS, YYNGEE. The protocol was immunoSEQ multiplex PCR, while the TCRdb copy is restricted to in-frame clones and leaves out a portion. The sample includes around 34,000 clones, around 86% of them seen just once. These data originate in a study of preoperative IRX-2 immunotherapy in early breast cancer. The treatment denotes: preoperative locoregional IRX-2 cytokine immunotherapy. Patients received preoperative, locoregional IRX-2 cytokine immunotherapy in a phase Ib study.

This TCR came from a human donor with breast cancer. This chain joins TRBV9 and TRBJ2-7; TRBD1 matches 8 bases. The input for sequencing was lymph node tissue, taken from a patient treated with IRX-2 immunotherapy. Here the CDR3 DNA reads TGTGCCAGCAGTGTGGGGGACAGGATTTTCGACGAGCAGTACTTC. Translating it yields CASSVGDRIFDEQYF.